This TCR beta chain was captured by sequencing in a study of shared clonotypes between healthy human individuals (dated by TCRdb to between 2020 and 2021). Regarding the complete study: The cohort comprised a couple of women and a few men aged 18 to 49 years. For each donor, CD4 naive and CD4 memory were each given three plates, CD8 naive was given two plates, and CD8 memory was given one plate. The study deeply sequenced blood TCR repertoires of five healthy adults to estimate repertoire size and the extent of clonotype sharing between individuals. Libraries were prepared and TCR repertoires were sequenced by different laboratories using diverse techniques, in order to increase sequencing depth and limit assay-specific biases. Between about 0.8 and 9 billion PBMCs per donor were obtained by leukapheresis.

Using the deep immunoSEQ assay, multiplex PCR amplified TCR CDR3 regions from genomic DNA. Extracted genomic DNA from each cell subset was spread evenly across all wells of several immunoSEQ 96-well plates, with each plate serving as a replicate. For sorted subsets, roughly 0.2 ug genomic DNA, equal to 30,000 to 35,000 T cell genomes, was loaded into each replicate PCR. Purified libraries were quantified with a Qubit 3.0 fluorometer, sized on a Bioanalyzer 2100, and re-quantified with the KAPA Library Quantification kit. Every immunoSEQ 96-well plate was sequenced on a separate single-read 150-cycle Illumina NextSeq 550 flow cell. The authors' analysis ran thus. Because the immunoSEQ output included only junctional sequences and no quality scores, the filtering could not be the same as the filtering used for full-length reads. To assign V/J genes and CDR3, sequences were annotated against IMGT germline references using PyIR, a Python wrapper for IgBLAST v1.9. Reads with weak V/J assignments (E-value above 1e-6), missing CDR3, stop codons, out-of-frame junctions, or ambiguous translated residues were removed. V3J clonotypes were defined as sequences sharing an identical inferred V gene, J gene, and CDR3 amino acid sequence. Percentage overlap between repertoires was calculated by dividing the number of shared unique clonotypes by the size of the smaller repertoire. Richness of each repertoire was evaluated using RTK rarefaction, the Chao1 estimator, and Recon v2.1 estimates of unobserved clonotypes. Generation probabilities for all TCRbeta clonotypes obtained by the gDNA method from a handful of donors were computed using OLGA. In TCRdb, the immuneACCESS table is reduced to in-frame sequences with V and J assigned. These tables do not hold every clone; where another copy was compared, an unresolved V gene accounts for under half, and the others remain unexplained. That table is the source of V, J and clone size, and D and trimming were worked out from the DNA. This sample is represented by 660,000 or so clones; approximately 96% of them were singletons. The ten largest clonotypes hold approximately 0.12% of the sample.

Regarding this clone: Its cognate antigen has yet to be identified. No base quality values were provided; no much bigger clone lies one nucleotide off.

Study-wide conclusions, independent of this receptor: Naive subsets generally had larger estimated clonotype richness than memory subsets did. When four donors were compared, the shared fraction of clonotypes was 5% to 6.5% for naive CD4, around 3.6% for naive CD8, 2.3% for memory CD4, and 0.4% for memory CD8. Higher generation probabilities were observed for clonotypes shared by all four sorted-subset donors than for non-shared clonotypes. The small number of donors limited the genetic and exposure-history diversity represented. Based on pairwise subsampling, the degree of clonotype sharing among donors was expected to be affected by sequencing depth. Even with the large sequencing depth, rarefaction of the sorted-subset datasets indicated that sequencing was incomplete. Sampling was restricted to blood, and TCR repertoires in tissue are likely to differ from TCR repertoires in blood.

CD8 naive samples consisted of CD45RO-negative cells that were positively selected for CCR7, yielding a CD45RA+CCR7+ population without TemRA cells. The donors were healthy, HIV-negative adults who had no recently reported acute infections or vaccinations. Every donor was a Caucasian adult residing in Nashville, Tennessee, USA. After blood collection by leukapheresis, PBMCs were isolated using Ficoll-Histopaque density gradient centrifugation and then cryopreserved in the vapor phase of liquid nitrogen. Analytical flow cytometry was used to check the purity and quantity of each magnetically sorted T cell population. Genomic DNA was isolated from each sorted fraction and quantified by UV absorbance on a Nanodrop 2000c. The junction carries 13 bases between V and J, which are trimmed by 1 base and 0 bases respectively. The germline V gene gives CDR1 as SGHVS and CDR2 as FQNEAQ. The CDR3 numbers 17 residues from cysteine through phenylalanine. Of all the DNA, just the CDR3 is kept, 51 bases in frame from base 1.

The sequencing sample was made of naive CD8+ T cells sorted from blood. The label giving this sample's cell subset or site can be read as: CD45RA+CCR7+. The receptor's source is a woman in her 30s in good health. The receptor chain draws on TRBV7-8 and TRBJ2-1; the D gene cannot be resolved reliably. The nucleotide sequence is TGTGCCAGCAGCTTAGTGTTTCAGACGAGCTCCTACAATGAGCAGTTCTTC. Its translation is CASSLVFQTSSYNEQFF.